This T cell receptor beta chain emerged from a study of cytomegalovirus exposure and HLA in healthy donors (dated by TCRdb to 2015 to 2018). In the study overall: In an earlier analysis of 587 of the donors, approximately 260 Gb of sequence data and 90 million to 120 million unique TCR beta sequences from some 170 million T cells were reported. An early release that covered fewer than 750 HLA-typed donors contained approximately 300 gigabases of sequencing data and 65 million to 100 million unique TCR sequences. Of the approximately 400 genotyped donors, 81% were placed in the genetic ancestry cluster associated with self-reported Caucasian donors. The study aimed to test whether signatures of past pathogen exposure could be identified by cataloging public T cell receptors. The study used immunosequencing to profile the T cell repertoires of several hundred subjects and linked those repertoires to cytomegalovirus serostatus. In addition to the first cohort of 650 to 800 subjects, a separate validation cohort of 130 or so different subjects was used. To predict cytomegalovirus infection status, the study combined high-throughput TCR immunosequencing, statistical association of individual TCRs with disease status, and machine learning. To study patterns of TCR occurrence, a later analysis re-analyzed previously published TCR beta repertoires from more than 550 donors and added high-resolution HLA genotyping. Rather than using new phenotypic data, the later analysis identified candidate immune exposures from TCR beta sequences and from how often those sequences occurred across donors. In an earlier analysis of 550 to 700 of the donors, high-throughput TCR beta sequencing was used to judge whether each TCR beta V gene segment behaved as functional or pseudogenic. Alongside the repertoire data, information on donor age, sex, ethnicity and CMV serostatus was compiled. A later genetic analysis used genome-wide SNP genotypes for about 55% of the 666 donors, treating that subset as a discovery cohort. Every repertoire in the discovery cohort had been generated on one and the same sequencing platform. HLA typing covered class I and class II loci at four-digit resolution. Typing coverage varied by locus: about 620-630 donors for A, B, C, DRB1 and DQB1; some 520 for DQA1; more than 600 for DPA1; some 470 for DPB1. Roughly five DR-DQ haplotypes were handled as single units for association and clustering, since linkage in the cohort was strong. On average, roughly 240,000 unique TCR beta nucleotide sequences were sequenced per donor among about 400 genotyped donors of the cohort, with 15% to 20% of those sequences being non-productive. On the study overall, not on this receptor specifically: While some public TCRs were present in many individuals, most TCR sequences turned up only very rarely across donors. Sequencing depth was assumed to be roughly uniform across donors in the presence/absence analyses, though that assumption may not hold. Some IMGT-functional V segments, including TRBV6-2 and TRBV6-3, could not be distinguished by the 87-base-pair reads and were therefore excluded. Compared with the 666-donor mean, donors in an Asian-associated ancestry cluster had fewer N-insertions in productive TCRs, according to a later genetic analysis. This cohort had only TCR beta chains sequenced, and the lack of alpha or paired-chain data limited which features could be detected. The study gave a list of about 150 TCR beta chains associated with cytomegalovirus. Three of the identified cytomegalovirus-associated TCR beta chains were confirmed in vitro to be specific for cytomegalovirus antigens. In a later analysis, the rate of TCR association differed among HLA loci, with DRB1 alleles having the most associated TCRs and HLA-C alleles having the fewest. Several of the top co-occurrence clusters appeared to be linked to parvovirus B19, influenza, CMV and Epstein-Barr virus, according to a later analysis. Cytomegalovirus status was reported to be diagnosed by the classifier with high specificity and sensitivity in both the original and validation cohorts. A group of highly shared sequence variants was considered likely to be a technical artifact of the sequencing pipeline. A further reported finding was that TCR beta sequences accurately predicted the HLA-A and HLA-B alleles for most subjects in the first cohort. In a later analysis, most CMV-associated TCR beta chains were found to appear HLA-restricted, with HLA associations seemingly driven largely by CMV exposure. An association between a missense DCLRE1C variant and V-gene and J-gene trimming of TCR beta chains was found in a later genetic analysis and replicated in an independent cohort. Roughly 17 rarely observed V segments, including chromosome 9 orphons, were excluded from the earlier analysis of some 590 of the donors because counts were too low. Assigning TCR associations to individual alleles was difficult when HLA alleles, especially DR and DQ, strongly co-occurred. For the cohort, immune exposure information was limited to CMV serostatus. In an earlier analysis of fewer than 700 of the donors, most TCR beta V segments appeared in productive rearrangements about 90% or about 30% of the time, broadly matching IMGT annotations. Linkage disequilibrium might explain the correlated functional status among segregating V segments, but an unknown experimental factor could not be excluded. HLA typing was unavailable for some donors at each locus, so association tests used only the typed subset. In a later analysis, HLA-associated TCR beta chains showed more clonal expansion and lower generation probabilities than non-associated chains that were equally common. At a false discovery rate of 0.05, a later analysis linked 15,000 to 20,000 TCR beta sequences to specific HLA alleles. The authors suggested that the approach could potentially be extended to other disease states and immunological phenotypes.

The cohort was made up of 500 to 850 healthy bone marrow donors. Cohort members were all nominally healthy when sampled, although unrecorded immune exposures were likely present. The donor was CMV seropositive and was included in the group of 270 or so seropositive cohort members. Each donor provided a peripheral blood sample, and peripheral blood mononuclear cells were used for TCR beta sequencing. The Qiagen DNeasy Blood Extraction Kit was used to extract genomic DNA from the blood cell samples. From a lookup of the germline V gene, CDR1 and CDR2 are SGHTA and FQGNSA. Germline trimming: 5 bases from V, 3 bases from J; junction bases outside gene matches: 2. From the cysteine through the phenylalanine, the CDR3 covers 14 amino acids. Kept here is only the CDR3 DNA, which spans 42 bases and is read in frame from base 1. To prepare the library, the immunoSEQ multiplex PCR assay was applied. A mixture of 60 forward primers for TCR Vbeta segments and 13 reverse primers for TCR Jbeta segments was used in the multiplex PCR. The CDR3 region of rearranged TCR beta genes was amplified from genomic DNA by a multiplex PCR assay. On the Illumina HiSeq System, the amplified TCR beta libraries were sequenced as 87-base-pair reads. In the paper's pipeline: A later analysis tallied approximately 87 million unique TCR beta chains across the approximately 670 repertoires, and some 12 million of those chains were shared by two or more donors. To remove PCR and sequencing errors, raw reads were error-corrected and collapsed into unique sequences using a nearest-neighbor algorithm that merged closely related sequences. To assign V, D and J gene segments, CDR3 sequences were aligned to IMGT reference sequences. For a sequence to be retained, a match of at least six nucleotides was required to both a V gene segment and a J gene segment. Rearrangements were called productive when the CDR3 lacked stop codons and stayed in frame with V and J; all others were non-productive. CDR3 was defined according to IMGT convention as the region running from the second conserved V-encoded cysteine to the conserved J-encoded phenylalanine. In an earlier analysis of more than 550 of the donors, sequences lacking an unambiguous match to a single V gene segment were excluded. An earlier analysis of almost 600 of the donors classified V segments as functional when productive rearrangements were above 56.7% and as segregating when the standard deviation between donors was above 5%. A statistical classification framework was built to diagnose cytomegalovirus status from the catalog of TCR beta chain sequences. In a later analysis, TCR nucleotide sequences were compared against IMGT/GENE-DB human TR gene sequences so that V and J genes could be assigned. The TCRdist pipeline was used in a later analysis to assign CDR3 sequences and most-parsimonious VDJ recombination scenarios. In a later analysis, each TCR beta chain was defined by its CDR3 amino acid sequence together with its V-gene family, and reads without a unique V-gene family were excluded. A later analysis removed 550 to 700 highly shared, low-generation-probability nucleotide sequences to deal with suspected cross-contamination and a sequencing artifact. A later analysis calculated a clonal expansion index for each public chain from normalized within-repertoire ranks of inferred template counts. In a later analysis, generation probabilities were computed using a VDJ recombination model fitted to out-of-frame rearrangements, and the results were checked against IGoR. In a later analysis, hypergeometric tests were used to score TCR-TCR, TCR-HLA and TCR-CMV co-occurrence, with a repertoire-size bias correction applied to TCR pairs. To estimate false discovery rates, a later analysis permuted the HLA or CMV assignments 20 times. A later analysis grouped co-occurring TCRs with DBSCAN, adding TCRdist sequence similarity when clustering within HLA-allele-positive subsets. Repertoires with fewer than 30,000 or more than 120,000 public chains were left out of co-occurrence clustering, as were about five repertoires with anomalous nucleotide sharing. TCRdb mirrors the immuneACCESS table, restricted to in-frame sequences. Some clones are absent from its copies; in checked studies, under half trace to an unresolved V gene, and the reason for the others is unknown. That table furnishes V, J and clone size, whereas the DNA furnished D and trimming. The sample table lists 100,000 to 120,000 clones, 9.5% to 15% of them with a count of one. Approximately 16% of the sample belongs to the ten largest clones.

Regarding this clone: Its antigen is still unknown. Base qualities are not recorded, but no much larger clone differs from it by a single base.

Sequencing was performed on PBMCs. The receptor was derived from a man between 40 and 49 years old in good health and CMV-seropositive. This chain joins TRBV7-2 to TRBJ1-5, with 9 middle bases fitting TRBD1. The DNA sequence is TGTGCCAGCAGCCGGGACAGGGACAATCAGCCCCAGCATTTT. This is translated as CASSRDRDNQPQHF. Beyond the CDR3, the reference TRBV7-2 and TRBJ1-5 genes provide the residues; the full variable domain reads: GAGVSQSPSNKVTEKGKDVELRCDPISGHTALYWYRQSLGQGLEFLIYFQGNSAPDKSGLPSDRFSAERTGGSVSTLTIQRTQQEDSAVYLCASSRDRDNQPQHFGDGTRLSIL.